These 15 T cell receptor beta chains were sequenced from one sample in a study of blood T cell repertoires in COVID-19. Repertoires were generated with immunoSEQ multiplex PCR, while TCRdb's copy carries only in-frame clones and drops some. The sample yields 200,000 to 250,000 clones, about nine tenths seen once. Sequenced sample: peripheral blood. All receptors come from a man aged 25-45 years who had recovered from COVID-19.

V and J are TRBV6-5 and TRBJ1-6; D not resolved. Germline assignment: CDR1 MNHEY and CDR2 SVGAGI. Trimming stripped 3 bases from V and 1 base from J, with 7 bases between. There are 15 residues in the CDR3. The CDR3 DNA is TGTGCCAGCAGTTATAGAAGTTCCTATAATTCACCCCTCCACTTT. The encoded protein is CASSYRSSYNSPLHF.

The chain combines TRBV5-1 with TRBJ2-7; 9 bases align to TRBD2. CDR1 is SGHRS, CDR2 YFSETQ, per germline. V was clipped by 2 bases and J by 5 bases; unmatched bases: 11. The CDR3 runs 16 residues. For the CDR3, the DNA is TGCGCCAGCAGCTTCTCGGCGGGGGGGTACGGGGACGAGCAGTACTTC. It is translated as CASSFSAGGYGDEQYF.

The CDR3 bases are TGTGCCACCAGCAGAGGCCGGGTCGACTATAATTCACCCCTCCACTTT. This codes for CATSRGRVDYNSPLHF. The V and J genes are TRBV15 and TRBJ1-6; D remains unclear. The CDR3 runs 16 residues. V shed 1 base and J shed 3 bases, with 10 bases lying between them. Germline V gene data show CDR1 as LNHNV and CDR2 as YYDKDF (reference sequence).

The chain links TRBV10-3 to TRBJ2-6, with D maybe TRBD1 (6 bases). CDR3 length equals 19 residues. Trimming stripped 6 bases from V and 0 bases from J, with 21 bases between. Germline assignment: CDR1 ENHRY and CDR2 SYGVKD. The CDR3: CAIRANRAADYSGANVLTF. CDR3 DNA: TGTGCCATCAGAGCTAACAGGGCTGCCGATTACTCTGGGGCCAACGTCCTGACTTTC.

A note on this clone: This sample includes further DNA sequences coding for the same CDR3. The chain links TRBV19 to TRBJ1-1; 9 positions match TRBD1. CDR1 LNHDA and CDR2 SQIVND come from the germline V gene (reference sequence). The junction had 1 base not matched to a gene; V was cut back by 4 bases and J by 4 bases. The CDR3 is 13 residues long. DNA of the CDR3: TGTGCCAGTAGTACACAGGGGGCCACTGAAGCTTTCTTT. This sequence encodes CASSTQGATEAFF.

The chain combines TRBV7-9 with TRBJ1-1; 7 positions match TRBD1. J gave up 1 base and V 1 base, and 0 bases lay outside the gene matches. Germline CDR1 reads SEHNR; CDR2 reads FQNEAQ (reference sequence). The CDR3 covers 14 residues. The CDR3 is CASSLGTGNTEAFF. The CDR3 nucleotides are TGTGCCAGCAGCTTAGGGACAGGGAACACTGAAGCTTTCTTT.

This chain uses TRBV9 with TRBJ2-2; TRBD1 might be the D (5 bases). CDR3 length: 14 residues. CDR1 and CDR2 (germline): SGDLS, YYNGEE. Trimming left V 8 bases short and J 6 bases short, with 17 bases between. This CDR3 reads CASGAVRIPGELFF. As DNA, the CDR3 is TGTGCCAGTGGGGCTGTGCGCATTCCCGGGGAGCTGTTTTTT. Looking up the rest from reference TRBV9 and TRBJ2-2 gives the full variable domain: DSGVTQTPKHLITATGQRVTLRCSPRSGDLSVYWYQQSLDQGLQFLIQYYNGEERAKGNILERFSAQQFPDLHSELNLSSLELGDSALYFCASGAVRIPGELFFGEGSRLTVL.

V gene TRBV27 combines with J gene TRBJ1-1; D ambiguous. Germline V gene data show CDR1 as MNHEY and CDR2 as SMNVEV (reference sequence). Trimming removed 2 bases at V and 0 bases at J, with 4 bases between. This CDR3 is built from 13 residues. The DNA for the CDR3 is TGTGCCAGCAGTTTAATAATGAACACTGAAGCTTTCTTT. Amino acids: CASSLIMNTEAFF.

This chain links TRBV10-2 with TRBJ1-5; D is uncertain. This CDR3 spans 14 amino acids. V lost 6 bases and J 6 bases, leaving 15 bases between the germline ends. Germline CDR1 reads WSHSY; CDR2 reads SAAADI. The CDR3 region is CASRPGREIQPQHF. The CDR3 nucleotides are TGCGCCAGCAGACCTGGACGGGAAATTCAGCCCCAGCATTTT.

The V call is TRBV27, the J call TRBJ2-6; D is possibly TRBD1 (5 bases). V was cut by 4 bases and J by 4 bases, with 17 bases left in between. This CDR3 comprises 17 residues. Germline CDR1 reads MNHEY; CDR2 reads SMNVEV (reference sequence). Here the CDR3 reads CASSYMTVYRGANVLTF. The CDR3 DNA reads TGTGCCAGCAGTTATATGACAGTTTATAGGGGGGCCAACGTCCTGACTTTC. The entire variable domain, with the rest obtained from reference TRBV27 and TRBJ2-6, is as follows: EAQVTQNPRYLITVTGKKLTVTCSQNMNHEYMSWYRQDPGLGLRQIYYSMNVEVTDKGDVPEGYKVSRKEKRNFPLILESPSPNQTSLYFCASSYMTVYRGANVLTFGAGSRLTVL.

This chain uses TRBV9 with TRBJ2-7; TRBD2 matches 10 bases. V gave up 2 bases and J gave up 4 bases; unmatched junction bases: 9. The CDR3 covers 16 residues. CDR1 SGDLS and CDR2 YYNGEE come from the germline V gene. The CDR3 DNA is TGTGCCAGCAGCGTCTCTAGCGGGGGTGTGCCTTACGAGCAGTACTTC. Translation gives CASSVSSGGVPYEQYF. Full variable domain (missing parts from reference TRBV9 and TRBJ2-7): DSGVTQTPKHLITATGQRVTLRCSPRSGDLSVYWYQQSLDQGLQFLIQYYNGEERAKGNILERFSAQQFPDLHSELNLSSLELGDSALYFCASSVSSGGVPYEQYFGPGTRLTVT.

This sequence joins TRBV5-4 and TRBJ2-3; 10 bases align to TRBD1. CDR3 size: 16 residues. Germline CDR1 reads SGHNT; CDR2 reads YYREEE (reference sequence). V lost 4 bases, J lost 3 bases, and 8 bases stayed unmatched. The CDR3 region is CASSVLTGGLTDTQYF. Here the CDR3 DNA reads TGTGCCAGCAGCGTCCTGACAGGGGGCTTAACAGATACGCAGTATTTT.

The chain links TRBV7-2 to TRBJ1-1; possibly TRBD1 for D (6 bases). The ends were cut back, 5 bases at V and 5 bases at J, with 15 bases in the middle. The length of the CDR3 is 14 residues. Germline V gives CDR1 SGHTA, CDR2 FQGNSA. This CDR3 is CASSLGGGQTEAFF. CDR3 nucleotides: TGTGCCAGCAGCCTTGGGGGGGGGCAAACTGAAGCTTTCTTT.

V gene TRBV12-3 or TRBV12-4 combines with J gene TRBJ2-1; a possible D gene is TRBD1 (5 bases). V dropped 2 bases and J dropped 15 bases, with 14 bases sitting between them. This CDR3 comprises 12 residues. The DNA of the CDR3 is TGTGCCAGCAGTTTAAGCCAGGGATTGCGGTTCTTC. Protein product: CASSLSQGLRFF.

Comments on this clone: Since the CDR3 does not end with the conserved phenylalanine or tryptophan, this likely comes from a read error. The DNA is omitted, as the CDR3 cannot be located on it reliably, and the CDR3 follows TCRdb's listing. This chain joins TRBV6-5 and TRBJ2-3; the table assigns TRBD2, which was not confirmed against the DNA. From germline, CDR1 is MNHEY and CDR2 SVGAGI. Inclusive of both ends, the CDR3 amounts to 11 amino acids. CDR3 residues: CASSSASGEEY.